The 21 T cell receptor beta chains reported below all come from one sample, sequenced in a study of cytomegalovirus exposure and HLA in healthy donors. The PCR had 60 Vbeta and 13 Jbeta primers. The table came from immunoSEQ multiplex PCR; TCRdb's copy has only in-frame clones and leaves some out. The sample spans roughly 74,000 clones; the ten largest clones claim around 7.5%. Sequencing input: PBMCs. The origin of the receptors is a female donor in good health and CMV-seropositive.

The rearrangement joins TRBV9 to TRBJ2-7; D uncertain. V lost 2 bases and J lost 5, with 14 bases in between. The germline gives CDR1 SGDLS, CDR2 YYNGEE. The CDR3 spans 14 residues. The CDR3 DNA sequence: TGTGCCAGCAGCGTTGACACAGAACGTGACGAGCAGTACTTC. It codes for CASSVDTERDEQYF.

The genes are TRBV7-6 and TRBJ2-7; 8 nucleotides match TRBD2. Germline V CDR1 and CDR2: SGHVS, FNYEAQ. The junction had 3 bases not matched to a gene; V was cut back by 5 bases and J by 3 bases. This CDR3 comprises 13 residues. This chain's CDR3 is CASSPGGVYEQYF. For the CDR3, the DNA is TGTGCCAGCAGCCCCGGGGGGGTCTACGAGCAGTACTTC. Full variable domain (outside the CDR3, taken from reference TRBV7-6 and TRBJ2-7): GAGVSQSPRYKVTKRGQDVALRCDPISGHVSLYWYRQALGQGPEFLTYFNYEAQQDKSGLPNDRFSAERPEGSISTLTIQRTEQRDSAMYRCASSPGGVYEQYFGPGTRLTVT.

The CDR3 DNA reads TGTGCCAGTAGTATGGGGAGCGACAGGGGAGCTTATGGCTACACCTTC. Translating gives CASSMGSDRGAYGYTF. The gene calls are TRBV19 and TRBJ1-2; 8 nucleotides align to TRBD1. The J segment lost 5 bases and the V segment lost 3 bases, leaving 11 bases of the junction unmatched. Germline V gene lookup returns CDR1 LNHDA and CDR2 SQIVND (reference sequence). The CDR3 covers 16 residues.

The V and J genes are TRBV28 and TRBJ1-5; TRBD1 matches 8 bases. CDR3 length: 15 amino acids. Germline trimming cut 3 bases from V and 6 bases from J; bases unmatched to any gene: 7. CDR1 and CDR2 (germline): MDHEN, SYDVKM. The CDR3, as DNA: TGTGCCAGCAGTTTTAGCAGGGGGCTTGGTCAGCCCCAGCATTTT. This sequence encodes CASSFSRGLGQPQHF.

The rearrangement uses TRBV28 and TRBJ2-3; TRBD2 matches at 12 bases. The CDR3 contains 17 residues. From germline, CDR1 is MDHEN and CDR2 SYDVKM. The ends lost 5 bases at V and 0 bases at J; junction bases unmatched: 6. The CDR3 region has the DNA TGTGCCAGCAGTCCACGGACTAGCGGGGCCAGCACAGATACGCAGTATTTT. Protein: CASSPRTSGASTDTQYF.

V gene TRBV6-5 combines with J gene TRBJ2-1; the D gene is possibly TRBD2 (6 bases). The CDR3 covers 15 residues. The V gene's germline CDR1 is MNHEY and CDR2 SVGAGI. The ends were cut back, 0 bases at V and 4 bases at J, with 10 bases in the middle. CDR3 in DNA: TGTGCCAGCAGTTACTCTAGCGGAGGATACAATGAGCAGTTCTTC. This encodes CASSYSSGGYNEQFF.

The chain carries TRBV27 and TRBJ2-7, with D possibly being TRBD2 (5 bases). Germline assignment: CDR1 MNHEY and CDR2 SMNVEV (reference sequence). Trimming took off 4 bases at V and 7 bases at J, with 17 bases between the two ends. CDR3 length: 14 residues. For the CDR3, the DNA is TGTGCCAGCAGTTACGCGGGTCCCGCCAGGGAGCAGTACTTC. Protein: CASSYAGPAREQYF.

The chain combines TRBV19 with TRBJ1-4; 7 bases agree with TRBD1. With V trimmed by 7 bases and J by 11 bases, 10 bases remained unmatched. CDR1 is LNHDA and CDR2 is SQIVND in the germline V gene (reference sequence). The CDR3 contains 13 residues. The CDR3 nucleotides read TGTGCCAGTATTTCTCCAGGGGGATGGAAACTGTTTTTT. Residues: CASISPGGWKLFF.

The DNA of the CDR3 is TGTGCCAGCAGCTTAGGTTTGGGGAAGCAGGGGAACACCGGGGAGCTGTTTTTT. Amino acids: CASSLGLGKQGNTGELFF. The V gene is TRBV13, the J gene TRBJ2-2, with a tentative D call TRBD1 (5 bases). CDR3 length: 18 residues. Germline loops: CDR1 PRHDT, CDR2 FYEKMQ (reference sequence). V was shortened by 0 bases and J by 1 base, with 15 bases between the two germline ends.

The chain is built from TRBV6-6 and TRBJ2-7; the D gene is possibly TRBD1 (5 bases). The V end was cut by 7 bases, the J end by 3 bases, with 13 bases between. CDR1 is MNHNY and CDR2 is SVGAGI in the germline V gene (reference sequence). The CDR3 is 13 residues long. The CDR3 DNA is TGTGCCAGCAAACCAGGGCAGGGCTACGAGCAGTACTTC. This translates into CASKPGQGYEQYF.

This chain uses TRBV19 with TRBJ1-2; D might be TRBD1 (6 bases). V gave up 6 bases and J gave up 4 bases, with 24 bases separating them. This CDR3 has 17 amino acids. Germline CDR1 LNHDA, CDR2 SQIVND (reference sequence). DNA for the CDR3: TGTGCCAGTAGCGACAGCCGAGCGGGACAAGGATCCTATGGCTACACCTTC. This encodes CASSDSRAGQGSYGYTF.

The chain is built from TRBV18 and TRBJ1-5; 10 positions match TRBD1. V lost 1 base, J lost 7 bases, and 7 bases stayed unmatched. The CDR3 sequence is 16 residues long. CDR1 and CDR2 (germline): KGHSH, LQKENI. The CDR3: CASSPQGQGYGQPQHF. The CDR3 DNA sequence: TGTGCCAGCTCACCACAGGGACAGGGGTATGGGCAGCCCCAGCATTTT.

The chain has TRBV27 and TRBJ1-1; D possibly corresponds to TRBD1 (6 bases). The germline V and J ends were trimmed by 6 bases and 4 bases, with 15 bases remaining between them. Germline-derived CDR1 and CDR2 are MNHEY and SMNVEV (reference sequence). The CDR3 runs 14 residues. The CDR3 DNA reads TGTGCCAGCAGGTTGCAGGGGTTGGTCACTGAAGCTTTCTTT. Translating gives CASRLQGLVTEAFF.

This sequence joins TRBV23-1 and TRBJ1-1, with D perhaps TRBD1 (6 bases). TRBV23-1 is identified as an open reading frame with a role that is uncertain. The V end lost 6 bases, the J end lost 3 bases, and 14 bases lay between the germline ends. The CDR3 loop spans 14 amino acids. CDR3 in DNA: TGCGCCAGCAGCCCCTCCACAGGGTACACTGAAGCTTTCTTT. Its translation is CASSPSTGYTEAFF.

The chain recombines TRBV6-5 with TRBJ2-1; TRBD2 matches at 8 bases. Germline V gene data show CDR1 as MNHEY and CDR2 as SVGAGI. Losses at the gene ends were 4 bases for V and 2 bases for J; bases not matched to a gene: 4. CDR3 size: 15 residues. The CDR3 coding sequence is TGTGCCAGCAGTTCCCCGGGACTAGCCTACAATGAGCAGTTCTTC. It is translated as CASSSPGLAYNEQFF.

This rearrangement joins TRBV2 to TRBJ2-7, with TRBD1 matching 11 bases. The CDR3 extends over 14 amino acids. The germline V gene encodes CDR1 SNHLY and CDR2 FYNNEI. V gave up 4 bases and J gave up 4 bases; unmatched junction bases: 3. Here the CDR3 reads CASSGGDRGYEQYF. For the CDR3, the DNA is TGTGCCAGCAGTGGAGGGGACAGGGGGTACGAGCAGTACTTC.

This rearrangement joins TRBV4-1 to TRBJ1-5; the D gene is possibly TRBD1 (6 bases). The CDR3 is 13 residues long. CDR1 is MGHRA, CDR2 YSYEKL, per germline. V lost 2 bases and J lost 9, with 11 bases in between. This CDR3 reads CASSQTGPGPQHF. CDR3 coding DNA: TGCGCCAGCAGCCAAACAGGGCCAGGGCCCCAGCATTTT.

The chain links TRBV9 to TRBJ2-7, with TRBD2 identical over 10 bases. The CDR3 is made up of 16 amino acids. Germline CDR1 and CDR2: SGDLS and YYNGEE. With V trimmed by 3 bases and J by 3 bases, 9 bases remained unmatched. CDR3 sequence reads: CASSALAGDNFYEQYF. CDR3 nucleotide sequence: TGTGCCAGCAGCGCTCTAGCGGGAGACAATTTCTACGAGCAGTACTTC.

J is TRBJ2-7 and V is TRBV11-2; 7 bases fit TRBD1. V gave up 0 bases and J gave up 7 bases; unmatched junction bases: 6. Germline CDR1 SGHAT, CDR2 FQNNGV. The CDR3 length is 14 residues. The CDR3, as DNA: TGTGCCAGCAGCTTAGATCCCACAGGGGTAGAGCAGTACTTC. It translates to CASSLDPTGVEQYF.

The chain combines TRBV5-4 with TRBJ2-1, with 10 bases fitting TRBD2. The CDR3 length is 15 residues. Germline values: CDR1 SGHNT, CDR2 YYREEE (reference sequence). V was pared by 3 bases and J by 6 bases, with 6 bases of the junction left unmatched. CDR3 DNA sequence: TGTGCCAGCAGCTACGGGACTAGCGTTCCCAATGAGCAGTTCTTC. Translated: CASSYGTSVPNEQFF. Filled out from reference TRBV5-4 and TRBJ2-1, the complete variable domain reads ETGVTQSPTHLIKTRGQQVTLRCSSQSGHNTVSWYQQALGQGPQFIFQYYREEENGRGNFPPRFSGLQFPNYSSELNVNALELDDSALYLCASSYGTSVPNEQFFGPGTRLTVL.

The V and J genes are TRBV14 and TRBJ1-6, with 7 bases lining up with TRBD1. The length of the CDR3 is 15 residues. Germline assignment: CDR1 SGHDN and CDR2 FVKESK. Trimming took 6 bases from V and 6 from J; bases not matched to a gene: 8. In DNA form, the CDR3 reads TGTGCCAGCAGAGAGGGGACAGCTTTTAATTCACCCCTCCACTTT. As protein: CASREGTAFNSPLHF. The entire variable domain, with the rest obtained from reference TRBV14 and TRBJ1-6, is as follows: EAGVTQFPSHSVIEKGQTVTLRCDPISGHDNLYWYRRVMGKEIKFLLHFVKESKQDESGMPNNRFLAERTGGTYSTLKVQPAELEDSGVYFCASREGTAFNSPLHFGNGTRLTVT.